Listed below are T cell receptor beta chains from one sample, sequenced in a study of CD4+ T cells in melanoma. Data came from immunoSEQ multiplex PCR; TCRdb stores just in-frame clones and leaves some out. The table shows roughly 110,000 clones, with 80% to 95% occurring only once. What was sequenced was peripheral blood. The source of these receptors is a human donor with melanoma. Both conserved end residues are part of each CDR3. A D gene is named only where the DNA matches it firmly. Only some rows state a clone size, as once, few, many or a class for expanded clones.

clone_size	v_call	d_call	j_call	cdr3_nt	cdr3_aa
.	TRBV9	TRBD1	TRBJ2-6	TGTGCCACAGGACAGGGGGCTCTTCCCGACTCTGGGGCCAACGTCCTGACTTTC	CATGQGALPDSGANVLTF
.	TRBV15	.	TRBJ1-4	TGTGCCACCAGCAGAGAAGAGACAGATATGGAAAAACTGTTTTTT	CATSREETDMEKLFF
.	TRBV2	.	TRBJ2-7	TGTGCCAGCAGGGATATTCGGTGGGACACCCACTCCTACGAGCAGTACTTC	CASRDIRWDTHSYEQYF
.	TRBV7-2	.	TRBJ2-5	TGTGCCAGCAGCCTTAGTATGGAGACCCAGTACTTC	CASSLSMETQYF
.	TRBV29-1	.	TRBJ2-7	TGCAGCGCCGGCTTCGGCGCCGCCGAGCAGTACTTC	CSAGFGAAEQYF
once	TRBV7-9	.	TRBJ2-5	TGTGCCAGCAGCTTAAAGGGGGAGACCCAGTACTTC	CASSLKGETQYF
.	TRBV19	.	TRBJ1-2	TGTGCCAGTAGTATCTCTTCAGCCGTGAACTATGGCTACACCTTC	CASSISSAVNYGYTF
.	TRBV29-1	.	TRBJ2-1	TGCAGCGTTGATGAGACCAGGGGTAATGAGCAGTTCTTC	CSVDETRGNEQFF
.	TRBV28	TRBD1	TRBJ2-5	TGTGCCAGCAGTTTTCACGGCAGGGGGCAAGAGACCCAGTACTTC	CASSFHGRGQETQYF
.	TRBV7-3	.	TRBJ2-3	TGTGCCAGCAGCGACCGGAACACAGATACGCAGTATTTT	CASSDRNTDTQYF
few	TRBV11-1	TRBD1	TRBJ1-3	TGTGCCAGCAGCTCGACAGGGGGCAATGGAAACACCATATATTTT	CASSSTGGNGNTIYF
.	TRBV7-3	TRBD2	TRBJ2-5	TGTGCCAGCAGCTCGACTAGCGGGGAAGAGACCCAGTACTTC	CASSSTSGEETQYF
.	TRBV11-1	.	TRBJ1-1	TGTGCCAGCAGGAGAGGGGTGAACACTGAAGCTTTCTTT	CASRRGVNTEAFF
.	TRBV7-2	.	TRBJ1-3	TGTGCCAGCAGCTTCTCTGGGGCCGGGGACCTCATATATTTT	CASSFSGAGDLIYF
.	TRBV28	TRBD1	TRBJ2-3	TGTGCCAGCAGTTCCTTTGGACAGGGTGGCACAGATACGCAGTATTTT	CASSSFGQGGTDTQYF
.	TRBV5-4	.	TRBJ1-1	TGTGCCAGCAGCTTTTTCCCCAGTCCACGGGCTGAAGCTTTCTTT	CASSFFPSPRAEAFF
.	TRBV14	.	TRBJ2-3	TGTGCCAGCAGCCAAGATGAGGGGCGGATTACTAGCACAGATACGCAGTATTTT	CASSQDEGRITSTDTQYF
.	TRBV4-3	TRBD2	TRBJ2-2	TGCGCCAGCAGCGAAGACGAGCGGGGGGGAAGCACCGGGGAGCTGTTTTTT	CASSEDERGGSTGELFF
.	TRBV19	.	TRBJ2-1	TGTGCCAGTAGTAAGGATTCGAGTTCTGATGAGCAGTTCTTC	CASSKDSSSDEQFF
.	TRBV5-6	TRBD1	TRBJ2-3	TGTGCCAGCAGCTTCCGGGACAGGGACACAGATACGCAGTATTTT	CASSFRDRDTDTQYF
.	TRBV10-2	.	TRBJ1-5	TGCGCCAGCAGTGCCCTCGCGGGGGGCAATCAGCCCCAGCATTTT	CASSALAGGNQPQHF
.	TRBV18	.	TRBJ1-1	TGTGCCAGCTCCCGGACGGGGGCTGAAGCTTTCTTT	CASSRTGAEAFF
.	TRBV7-9	.	TRBJ1-2	TGTGCCAGCAGCTTAGGTTGGAACAGGGAGGCGAATGGCTACACCTTC	CASSLGWNREANGYTF
.	TRBV11-2	TRBD2	TRBJ2-7	TGTGCCAGCAGCTTAGCCAGCGGGGGGGTCTACGAGCAGTACTTC	CASSLASGGVYEQYF
.	TRBV5-6	.	TRBJ1-2	TGTGCCAGCAGCCTCCTCGCAGGTGGCTACACCTTC	CASSLLAGGYTF
.	TRBV9	.	TRBJ1-6	TGTGCCAGCAGCGGAGCCTTGAGTAATTCACCCCTCCACTTT	CASSGALSNSPLHF